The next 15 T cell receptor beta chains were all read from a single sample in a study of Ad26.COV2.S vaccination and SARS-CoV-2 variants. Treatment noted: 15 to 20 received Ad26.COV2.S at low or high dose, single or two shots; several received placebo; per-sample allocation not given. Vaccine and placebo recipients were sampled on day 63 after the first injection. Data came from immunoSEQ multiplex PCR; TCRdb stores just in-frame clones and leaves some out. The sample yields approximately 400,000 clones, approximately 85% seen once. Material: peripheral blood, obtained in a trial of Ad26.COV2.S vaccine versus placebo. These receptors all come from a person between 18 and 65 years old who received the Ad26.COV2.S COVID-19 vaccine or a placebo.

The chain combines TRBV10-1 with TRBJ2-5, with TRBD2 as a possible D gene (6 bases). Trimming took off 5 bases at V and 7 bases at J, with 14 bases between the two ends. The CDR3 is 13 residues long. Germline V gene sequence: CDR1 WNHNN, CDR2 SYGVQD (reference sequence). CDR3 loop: CASSSGSDGTQYF. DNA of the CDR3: TGCGCCAGCAGTAGCGGGTCGGACGGGACCCAGTACTTC.

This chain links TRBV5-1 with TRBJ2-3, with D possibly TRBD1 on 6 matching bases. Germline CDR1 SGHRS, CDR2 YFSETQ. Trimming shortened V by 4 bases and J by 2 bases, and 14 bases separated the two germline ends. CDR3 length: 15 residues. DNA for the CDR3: TGCGCCAGCAGCCCCTCCCAGGGGTACACAGATACGCAGTATTTT. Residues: CASSPSQGYTDTQYF.

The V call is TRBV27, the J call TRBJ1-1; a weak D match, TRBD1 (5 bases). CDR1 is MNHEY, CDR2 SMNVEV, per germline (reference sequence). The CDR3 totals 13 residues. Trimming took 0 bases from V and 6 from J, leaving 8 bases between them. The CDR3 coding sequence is TGTGCCAGCAGTTTATCGGGGGGGTCTGAAGCTTTCTTT. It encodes CASSLSGGSEAFF.

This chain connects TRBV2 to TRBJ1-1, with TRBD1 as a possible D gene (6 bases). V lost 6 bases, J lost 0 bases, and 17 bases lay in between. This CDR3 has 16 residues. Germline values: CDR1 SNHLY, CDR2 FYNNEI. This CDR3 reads CASSQMGTRLNTEAFF. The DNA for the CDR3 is TGTGCCAGCAGCCAGATGGGGACACGATTGAACACTGAAGCTTTCTTT.

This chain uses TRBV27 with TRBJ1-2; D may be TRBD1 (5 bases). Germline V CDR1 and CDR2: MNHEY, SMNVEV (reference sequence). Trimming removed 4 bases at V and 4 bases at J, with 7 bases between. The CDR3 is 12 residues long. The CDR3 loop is CASSWDGYGYTF. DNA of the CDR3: TGTGCCAGCAGTTGGGACGGCTATGGCTACACCTTC.

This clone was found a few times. CDR3: CASSSPRVRGTGNTIYF. The DNA of the CDR3 is TGTGCCAGCAGCTCACCTCGGGTCAGGGGTACTGGAAACACCATATATTTT. J is TRBJ1-3 and V is TRBV7-9, with a possible D match to TRBD1 (6 bases). The CDR3 sequence is 17 residues long. V lost 4 bases and J lost 2, with 18 bases in between. Germline V CDR1 and CDR2: SEHNR, FQNEAQ (reference sequence).

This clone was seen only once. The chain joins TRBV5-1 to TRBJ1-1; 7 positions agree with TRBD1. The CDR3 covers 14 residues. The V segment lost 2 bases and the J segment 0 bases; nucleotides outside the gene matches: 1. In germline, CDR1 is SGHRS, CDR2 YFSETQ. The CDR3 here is CASSLDRVNTEAFF. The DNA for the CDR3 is TGCGCCAGCAGCTTAGACAGGGTGAACACTGAAGCTTTCTTT. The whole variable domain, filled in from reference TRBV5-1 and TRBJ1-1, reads KAGVTQTPRYLIKTRGQQVTLSCSPISGHRSVSWYQQTPGQGLQFLFEYFSETQRNKGNFPGRFSGRQFSNSRSEMNVSTLELGDSALYLCASSLDRVNTEAFFGQGTRLTVV.

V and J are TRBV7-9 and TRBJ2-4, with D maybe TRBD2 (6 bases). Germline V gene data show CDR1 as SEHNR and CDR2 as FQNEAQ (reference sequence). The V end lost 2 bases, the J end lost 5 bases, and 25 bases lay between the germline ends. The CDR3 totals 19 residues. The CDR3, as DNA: TGTGCCAGCAGCTTACCGAGGTGGACTTTGCGGGGATCAGAAAACATTCAGTACTTC. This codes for CASSLPRWTLRGSENIQYF.

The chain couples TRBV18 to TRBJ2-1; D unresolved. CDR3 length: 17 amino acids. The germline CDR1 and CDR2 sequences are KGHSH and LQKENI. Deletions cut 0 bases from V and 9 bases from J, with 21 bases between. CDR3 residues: CASSPPVGVASQFEQFF. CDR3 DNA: TGTGCCAGCTCACCACCGGTTGGGGTGGCCTCACAATTTGAGCAGTTCTTC. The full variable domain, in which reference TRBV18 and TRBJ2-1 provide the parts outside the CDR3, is NAGVMQNPRHLVRRRGQEARLRCSPMKGHSHVYWYRQLPEEGLKFMVYLQKENIIDESGMPKERFSAEFPKEGPSILRIQQVVRGDSAAYFCASSPPVGVASQFEQFFGPGTRLTVL.

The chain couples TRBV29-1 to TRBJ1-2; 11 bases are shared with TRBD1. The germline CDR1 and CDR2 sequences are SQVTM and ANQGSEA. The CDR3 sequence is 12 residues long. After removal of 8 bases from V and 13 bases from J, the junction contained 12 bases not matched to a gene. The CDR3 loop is CSPHLGQGGFTF. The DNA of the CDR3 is TGCAGCCCACACTTGGGACAGGGGGGTTTCACCTTC. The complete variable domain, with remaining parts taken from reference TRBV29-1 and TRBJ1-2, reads SAVISQKPSRDICQRGTSLTIQCQVDSQVTMMFWYRQQPGQSLTLIATANQGSEATYESGFVIDKFPISRPNLTFSTLTVSNMSPEDSSIYLCSPHLGQGGFTFGSGTRLTVV.

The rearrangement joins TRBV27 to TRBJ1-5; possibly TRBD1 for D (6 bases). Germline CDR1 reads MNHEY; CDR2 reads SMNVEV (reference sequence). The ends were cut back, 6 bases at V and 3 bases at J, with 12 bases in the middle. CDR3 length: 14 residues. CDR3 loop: CASSVAGDNQPQHF. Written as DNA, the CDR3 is TGTGCCAGCAGCGTGGCAGGGGACAATCAGCCCCAGCATTTT.

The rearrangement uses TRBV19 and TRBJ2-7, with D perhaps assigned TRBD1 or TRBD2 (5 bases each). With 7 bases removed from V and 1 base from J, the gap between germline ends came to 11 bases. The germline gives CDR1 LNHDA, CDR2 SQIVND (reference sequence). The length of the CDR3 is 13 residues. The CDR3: CASTRGGSYEQYF. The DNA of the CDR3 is TGTGCCAGTACGAGGGGTGGGTCCTACGAGCAGTACTTC.

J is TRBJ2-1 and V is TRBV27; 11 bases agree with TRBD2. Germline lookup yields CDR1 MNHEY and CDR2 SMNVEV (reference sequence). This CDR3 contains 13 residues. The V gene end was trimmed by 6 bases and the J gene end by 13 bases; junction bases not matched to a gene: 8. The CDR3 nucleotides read TGTGCCAGCAGGCCGAGGCGACTAGCGGGACAGTTCTTC. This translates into CASRPRRLAGQFF.

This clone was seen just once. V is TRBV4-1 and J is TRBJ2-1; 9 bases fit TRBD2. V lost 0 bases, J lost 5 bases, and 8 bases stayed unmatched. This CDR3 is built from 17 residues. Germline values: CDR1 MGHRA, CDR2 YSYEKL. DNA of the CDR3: TGCGCCAGCAGCCAAGACTGGGGGACTAGCAGAGACAATGAGCAGTTCTTC. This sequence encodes CASSQDWGTSRDNEQFF.

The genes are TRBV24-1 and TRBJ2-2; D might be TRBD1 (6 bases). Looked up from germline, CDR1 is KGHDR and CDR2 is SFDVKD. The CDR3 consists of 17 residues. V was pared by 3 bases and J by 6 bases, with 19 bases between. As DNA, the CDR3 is TGTGCCACCAGTGATCCGTCTCCCGGGACACACGCCGGGGAGCTGTTTTTT. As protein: CATSDPSPGTHAGELFF.